A selection of T cell receptor beta chains follows, all from one sample in a study of T cells in Graves' hyperthyroidism and ophthalmopathy. TCRdb re-called the multiplex PCR reads through MiXCR, storing one row per CDR3 protein. The data show approximately 490,000 distinct CDR3 sequences, approximately 23% seen once. Specimen: blood. Source of these receptors: a woman in her sixties or seventies with Graves' ophthalmopathy. CDR3s include the opening cysteine and the closing phenylalanine or tryptophan. Fields, in order: J gene, D gene, V gene, CDR3 protein. A D gene is named only where the DNA matches it firmly.

>TRBJ2-1|.|TRBV10-3
CAVGGVAETNEQFF
>TRBJ2-1|.|TRBV6-2/TRBV6-3
CASGLAAYNEQFF
>TRBJ2-1|.|TRBV30
CALRSSMYNEQFF
>TRBJ2-5|TRBD1|TRBV28
CASSSRGRWGVRETQYF
>TRBJ2-1|.|TRBV12-3/TRBV12-4
CAASLGGPDNEQFF
>TRBJ1-1|TRBD1|TRBV10-3
CAISETGGSEAFF
>TRBJ1-5|.|TRBV24-1
CATSDSARGLNQPQHF
>TRBJ1-5|TRBD1|TRBV2
CASSEDRAGNQPQHF
>TRBJ2-5|.|TRBV24-1
CATSDSLGETQYF
>TRBJ1-1|.|TRBV12-3/TRBV12-4
CASSRGGSHTEAFF
>TRBJ2-1|TRBD1|TRBV28
CATSRQGAYNEQFF
>TRBJ1-1|.|TRBV19
CATKWGTNTEAFF
>TRBJ2-3|.|TRBV12-3/TRBV12-4
CASSKQGDTQYF
>TRBJ2-1|TRBD2|TRBV7-2
CASSSSGRSYNEQFF
>TRBJ1-6|.|TRBV2
CASSERAGLNSPLHF
>TRBJ2-1|.|TRBV28
CASRRTYNEQFF
>TRBJ2-5|.|TRBV18
CASSPRSSETQYF
>TRBJ1-6|TRBD1|TRBV11-2
CASSLDRETPLHF
>TRBJ2-1|TRBD2|TRBV15
CATSRVGRESSLNEQFF
>TRBJ2-5|.|TRBV7-2
CASSLGFRKETQYF
>TRBJ2-3|.|TRBV20-1
CSATSWENTDTQYF
>TRBJ2-2|TRBD1|TRBV29-1
CSAYRGGELFF
>TRBJ2-2|.|TRBV28
CASTVSNTGELFF
>TRBJ1-4|.|TRBV20-1
CSARDGPLNEKLFF
>TRBJ2-7|.|TRBV12-5
CASGLSKRATYEQYF
>TRBJ2-5|.|TRBV10-2
CASSEPGPEETQYF
>TRBJ1-6|.|TRBV6-2/TRBV6-3
CASTGISYNSPLHF